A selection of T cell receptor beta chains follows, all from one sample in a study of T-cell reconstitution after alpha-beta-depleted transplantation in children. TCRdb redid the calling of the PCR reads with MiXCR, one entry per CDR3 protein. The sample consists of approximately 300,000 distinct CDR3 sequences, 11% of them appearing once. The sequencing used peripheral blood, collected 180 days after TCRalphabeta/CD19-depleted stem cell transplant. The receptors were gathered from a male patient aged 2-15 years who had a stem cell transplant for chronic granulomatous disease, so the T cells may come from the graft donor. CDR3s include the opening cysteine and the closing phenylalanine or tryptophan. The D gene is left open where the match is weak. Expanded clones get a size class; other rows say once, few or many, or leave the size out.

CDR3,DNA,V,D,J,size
CSAGTDYYGYTF,TGCAGTGCGGGGACAGATTACTATGGCTACACCTTC,TRBV20-1,TRBD1,TRBJ1-2,many
CAISESSTGRSTQYF,TGTGCCATCAGTGAGTCGAGCACAGGGCGTAGTACGCAGTATTTT,TRBV10-3,NA,TRBJ2-3,many
CATSPRRGLTEAFF,TGTGCCACCAGCCCCCGTAGGGGGCTGACTGAAGCTTTCTTT,TRBV15,TRBD1,TRBJ1-1,many
CASSPRAIDSYEQYF,TGTGCCAGCTCACCAAGGGCAATCGACTCCTACGAGCAGTACTTC,TRBV18,NA,TRBJ2-7,many
CASSYGHLAGQETQYF,TGTGCCAGCAGTTACGGCCATTTAGCGGGACAAGAGACCCAGTACTTC,TRBV6-2/TRBV6-3,TRBD2,TRBJ2-5,many
CASSFSDRANQPQHF,TGTGCCAGCAGTTTTTCTGACAGGGCCAATCAGCCCCAGCATTTT,TRBV12-3/TRBV12-4,TRBD1,TRBJ1-5,many
CASSSINRDQPQHF,TGTGCCAGCAGCTCAATCAACCGAGATCAGCCCCAGCATTTT,TRBV7-2,NA,TRBJ1-5,many
CASSWAGIQETQYF,TGTGCCAGCAGCTGGGCAGGGATCCAAGAGACCCAGTACTTC,TRBV7-2,NA,TRBJ2-5,many
CASSFLQGGLYPANTGELFF,TGTGCCAGCAGTTTCCTACAGGGGGGACTCTACCCCGCGAACACCGGGGAGCTGTTTTTT,TRBV6-2/TRBV6-3,TRBD1,TRBJ2-2,many
CSAKGQGYQPQHF,TGCAGTGCTAAGGGGCAGGGATATCAGCCCCAGCATTTT,TRBV20-1,NA,TRBJ1-5,many
CSVQRDRGEQYF,TGCAGCGTTCAACGGGACCGGGGGGAGCAGTACTTC,TRBV29-1,NA,TRBJ2-7,many
CASSSGQGNNEQFF,TGCGCCAGCAGCTCGGGACAGGGGAACAATGAGCAGTTCTTC,TRBV5-1,TRBD1,TRBJ2-1,many
CASSKTGGNEQYF,TGTGCCAGCAGCAAGACAGGGGGCAACGAGCAGTACTTC,TRBV11-3,TRBD1,TRBJ2-7,NA
CASTPELRTGVGTIYF,TGTGCCAGCACCCCCGAACTAAGGACAGGGGTGGGCACCATATATTTT,TRBV28,TRBD1,TRBJ1-3,many
CSARVSRQGGGELFF,TGCAGTGCTAGAGTCTCCCGACAGGGCGGCGGGGAGCTGTTTTTT,TRBV20-1,TRBD1,TRBJ2-2,many
CASRDPGPLRELFF,TGCGCCAGCAGGGATCCGGGACCCCTCCGGGAGCTGTTTTTT,TRBV10-2,NA,TRBJ2-2,many
CASRFDRGTDTQYF,TGTGCCAGCAGGTTCGACAGGGGAACAGATACGCAGTATTTT,TRBV12-3/TRBV12-4,TRBD1,TRBJ2-3,many
CARSPGNAGSLGQPQHF,TGTGCCAGGAGCCCTGGGAACGCCGGGAGTCTCGGGCAGCCCCAGCATTTT,TRBV4-2,NA,TRBJ1-5,NA
CASSLMAWETQYF,TGTGCCAGCAGCTTAATGGCTTGGGAGACCCAGTACTTC,TRBV7-3,NA,TRBJ2-5,many
CASSFSRGYRVGHEQFF,TGTGCCAGCAGTTTCTCCCGAGGGTACAGGGTCGGTCATGAGCAGTTCTTC,TRBV28,NA,TRBJ2-1,many
CARQGEPYRPQQFF,TGTGCCAGACAGGGGGAACCGTACCGCCCCCAACAGTTCTTC,TRBV27,TRBD1,TRBJ2-1,many
CASSLSLKGADTQYF,TGTGCCAGCTCACTGTCTCTTAAAGGCGCAGATACGCAGTATTTT,TRBV27,NA,TRBJ2-3,many
CASSQDSGLAGGTYNEQFF,TGTGCCAGCAGCCAAGATTCCGGACTAGCGGGAGGAACCTACAATGAGCAGTTCTTC,TRBV4-2,TRBD2,TRBJ2-1,many
CASSKGQGLNTEAFF,TGTGCCAGCAGCAAAGGACAGGGGCTGAACACTGAAGCTTTCTTT,TRBV7-9,TRBD1,TRBJ1-1,NA
CASSSGQGAEKLFF,TGCGCCAGCAGCTCCGGACAGGGGGCTGAAAAACTGTTTTTT,TRBV5-1,TRBD1,TRBJ1-4,many
CSAIPPSGIFYNEQFF,TGCAGTGCAATCCCCCCTAGCGGGATTTTCTACAATGAGCAGTTCTTC,TRBV20-1,TRBD2,TRBJ2-1,many
CASSVGLSGELFF,TGCGCCAGCAGCGTGGGACTTTCCGGGGAGCTGTTTTTT,TRBV5-1,NA,TRBJ2-2,many
CASSLSRLAGASYNEQFF,TGTGCCAGCAGCTTAAGTCGACTAGCGGGAGCGTCCTACAATGAGCAGTTCTTC,TRBV11-2,TRBD2,TRBJ2-1,many
CASTPYRGTSTDTQYF,TGTGCCAGCACCCCTTATCGGGGGACTAGCACAGATACGCAGTATTTT,TRBV12-3/TRBV12-4,NA,TRBJ2-3,many
CASSLGPGVGNTEAFF,TGTGCCAGCAGCTTAGGTCCGGGGGTAGGGAACACTGAAGCTTTCTTT,TRBV7-9,NA,TRBJ1-1,many
CASSLAPAGGEQFF,TGCGCCAGCAGCTTGGCCCCCGCTGGGGGTGAGCAGTTCTTC,TRBV5-1,NA,TRBJ2-1,few
CASSLGAQDEQYF,TGTGCCAGCAGCTTAGGGGCCCAGGACGAGCAGTACTTC,TRBV7-9,NA,TRBJ2-7,many
CSADLAGAYEQYF,TGCAGTGCTGATCTAGCGGGAGCCTACGAGCAGTACTTC,TRBV20-1,TRBD2,TRBJ2-7,many
CASSLGGLAGGVTGELFF,TGTGCCAGCAGTTTAGGGGGACTAGCGGGCGGGGTCACCGGGGAGCTGTTTTTT,TRBV27,TRBD2,TRBJ2-2,many